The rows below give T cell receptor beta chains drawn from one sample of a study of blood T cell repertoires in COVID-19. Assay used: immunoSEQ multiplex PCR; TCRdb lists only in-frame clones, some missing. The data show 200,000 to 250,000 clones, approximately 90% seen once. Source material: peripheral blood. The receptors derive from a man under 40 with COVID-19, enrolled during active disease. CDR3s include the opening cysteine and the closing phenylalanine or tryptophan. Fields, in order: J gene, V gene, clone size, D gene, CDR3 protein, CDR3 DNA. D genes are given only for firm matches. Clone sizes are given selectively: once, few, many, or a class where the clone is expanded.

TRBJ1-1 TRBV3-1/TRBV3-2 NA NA CASSPPGQNTEAFF TGTGCCAGCAGCCCCCCGGGACAGAACACTGAAGCTTTCTTT
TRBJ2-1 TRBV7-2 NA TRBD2 CASSFSSGGAGEQLF TGTGCCAGCAGCTTTTCTAGCGGGGGGGCGGGTGAGCAGCTCTTC
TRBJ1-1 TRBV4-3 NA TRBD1 CASGVDRMNTEAFF TGCGCCAGCGGCGTGGACAGGATGAACACTGAAGCTTTCTTT
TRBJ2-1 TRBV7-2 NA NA CASNRWEYNEQFF TGTGCCAGCAACCGGTGGGAGTACAATGAGCAGTTCTTC
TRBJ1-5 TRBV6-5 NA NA CASTSIWQGNQPQHF TGTGCCAGCACCTCCATTTGGCAGGGCAATCAGCCCCAGCATTTT
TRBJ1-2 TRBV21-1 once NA CASSKARVHWTGDDYGYTF TGTGCCAGCAGCAAAGCGCGGGTTCATTGGACAGGGGACGACTATGGCTACACCTTC
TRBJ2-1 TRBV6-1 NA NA CASSETGEVDEQFF TGTGCCAGCAGTGAAACGGGGGAGGTAGATGAGCAGTTCTTC
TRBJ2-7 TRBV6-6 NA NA CASTLQQGSYEQYF TGTGCCAGCACCCTACAGCAGGGGAGCTACGAGCAGTACTTC
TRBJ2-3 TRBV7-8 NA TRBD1 CASSSNRDRGPWDTQYF TGTGCCAGCAGCTCAAACCGGGACAGGGGGCCTTGGGATACGCAGTATTTT
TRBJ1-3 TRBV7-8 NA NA CASSLSGFSGNTIYF TGTGCCAGCAGCTTGTCAGGGTTCTCTGGAAACACCATATATTTT
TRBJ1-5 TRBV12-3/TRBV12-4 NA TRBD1 CASSQQQGGPQHF TGTGCCAGCAGTCAACAACAGGGGGGGCCCCAGCATTTT
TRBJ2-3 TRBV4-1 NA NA CASSRGLDLGSTDTQYF TGCGCCAGCAGCCGCGGCCTGGACTTGGGTAGCACAGATACGCAGTATTTT
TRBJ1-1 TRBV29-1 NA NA CSVGGVKGEEMNTEAFF TGCAGCGTTGGGGGGGTCAAGGGAGAGGAGATGAACACTGAAGCTTTCTTT
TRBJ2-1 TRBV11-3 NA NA CASSLFGGPYNEQFF TGTGCCAGCAGCTTATTCGGGGGGCCCTACAATGAGCAGTTCTTC
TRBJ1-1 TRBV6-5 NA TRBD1 CASRGQGRNTEAFF TGTGCCAGCAGGGGACAGGGTCGGAACACTGAAGCTTTCTTT
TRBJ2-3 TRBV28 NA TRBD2 CASSSSGLAGLNTQYF TGTGCCAGCAGTTCATCGGGACTAGCGGGATTGAATACGCAGTATTTT
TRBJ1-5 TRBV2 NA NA CASRLNQPQHF TGTGCCAGCAGACTCAATCAGCCCCAGCATTTT
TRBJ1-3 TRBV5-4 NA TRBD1 CASSPGTGGLSGNTIYF TGTGCCAGCAGCCCCGGGACAGGGGGCCTCTCTGGAAACACCATATATTTT
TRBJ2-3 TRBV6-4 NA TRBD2 CASSPTSGDTDTQYF TGTGCCAGCAGCCCTACTAGCGGGGACACAGATACGCAGTATTTT
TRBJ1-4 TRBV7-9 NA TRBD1 CASSPRQGAANEKLFF TGTGCCAGCAGCCCCCGACAGGGGGCAGCTAATGAAAAACTGTTTTTT
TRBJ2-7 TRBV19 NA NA CASSIAGISSYEQYF TGTGCCAGTAGTATAGCGGGGATTAGCTCCTACGAGCAGTACTTC
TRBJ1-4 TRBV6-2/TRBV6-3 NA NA CASSSPNRAGGEKLFF TGTGCCAGCAGTTCCCCGAACAGGGCGGGAGGAGAAAAACTGTTTTTT
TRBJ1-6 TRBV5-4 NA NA CASSADLHGLNSPLHF TGTGCCAGCAGCGCGGACTTACATGGTTTGAATTCACCCCTCCACTTT
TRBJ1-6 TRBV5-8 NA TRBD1 CASSLRQGPNSPLHF TGTGCCAGCAGCCTGAGACAGGGCCCCAATTCACCCCTCCACTTT
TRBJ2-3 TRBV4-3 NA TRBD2 CASSQDRLAGVGTQYF TGCGCCAGCAGCCAAGACCGACTAGCGGGAGTCGGTACGCAGTATTTT
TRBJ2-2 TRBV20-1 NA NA CSASTFSGFNTGELFF TGCAGTGCTAGTACCTTTTCGGGTTTTAACACCGGGGAGCTGTTTTTT
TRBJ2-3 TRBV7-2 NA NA CASSRVLEADTQYF TGTGCCAGCAGCCGTGTACTAGAGGCAGATACGCAGTATTTT
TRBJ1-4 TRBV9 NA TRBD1 CASSGTGGSEKLFF TGTGCCAGCAGCGGAACAGGGGGCAGTGAAAAACTGTTTTTT
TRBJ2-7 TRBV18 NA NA CASSPPGTRYEQYF TGTGCCAGCTCACCACCCGGGACAAGGTACGAGCAGTACTTC
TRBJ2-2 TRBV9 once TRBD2 CASSAVEREGRGELFF TGTGCCAGCAGCGCGGTAGAGCGGGAGGGCCGCGGGGAGCTGTTTTTT
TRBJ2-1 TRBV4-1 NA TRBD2 CASSHISAGVFF TGCGCCAGCAGCCACATTTCAGCGGGGGTCTTCTTC
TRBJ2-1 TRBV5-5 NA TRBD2 CASSLWEGLNEQFF TGTGCCAGCAGCTTGTGGGAGGGCCTTAATGAGCAGTTCTTC
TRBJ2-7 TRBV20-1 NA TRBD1 CSASSGQTHYEQYF TGCAGTGCTAGTTCGGGACAGACCCACTACGAGCAGTACTTC
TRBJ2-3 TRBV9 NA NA CASSVGPRTDTQYF TGTGCCAGCAGCGTAGGACCTAGAACAGATACGCAGTATTTT
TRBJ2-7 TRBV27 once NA CASAFRGNYYEQYF TGTGCCAGCGCATTCCGGGGAAACTACTACGAGCAGTACTTC
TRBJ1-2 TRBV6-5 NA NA CASSRSGVGGYTF TGTGCCAGCAGTCGGTCGGGGGTGGGAGGCTACACCTTC
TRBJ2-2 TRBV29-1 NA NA CSVALHSRNTGELFF TGCAGCGTCGCCCTTCATAGTAGGAACACCGGGGAGCTGTTTTTT
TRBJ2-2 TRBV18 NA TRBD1 CASSPRTGSNTGELFF TGTGCCAGCTCCCCCAGGACAGGGTCGAACACCGGGGAGCTGTTTTTT
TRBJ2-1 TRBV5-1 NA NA CASSLARGSSYNEQFF TGCGCCAGCAGCTTGGCCCGTGGCAGCTCCTACAATGAGCAGTTCTTC
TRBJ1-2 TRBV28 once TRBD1 CASRGQGLGYTF TGTGCCAGCAGAGGACAGGGTCTTGGCTACACCTTC
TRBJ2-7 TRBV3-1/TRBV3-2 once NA CASSQVRSGEQYF TGTGCCAGCAGCCAAGTACGATCGGGCGAGCAGTACTTC
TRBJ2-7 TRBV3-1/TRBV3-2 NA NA CASSQDAEYEQYF TGTGCCAGCAGCCAAGATGCTGAGTACGAGCAGTACTTC
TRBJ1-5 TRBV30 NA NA CAWSGGSRNQPQHF TGTGCCTGGAGTGGGGGCTCTCGAAATCAGCCCCAGCATTTT
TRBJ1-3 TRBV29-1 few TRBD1 CSVGTVGAGNTIYF TGCAGCGTGGGGACAGTCGGGGCCGGAAACACCATATATTTT
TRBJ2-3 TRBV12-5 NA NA CASGDSGLSTDTQYF TGTGCTAGTGGTGATAGCGGTCTGAGCACAGATACGCAGTATTTT
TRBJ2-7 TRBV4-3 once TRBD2 CASSRGLAGGSYEQYF TGCGCCAGCAGCCGAGGACTAGCGGGAGGATCCTACGAGCAGTACTTC